The 32 T cell receptor beta chains reported below all come from one sample, sequenced in a study of T cell responses to AZD1222 COVID-19 vaccine. The repertoire was sequenced with immunoSEQ multiplex PCR; TCRdb's copy has only in-frame clones and lacks some. Seen here are approximately 180,000 clones, 85% to 90% observed once, and the top ten hold around 5.8%. The sequencing here drew on peripheral blood, taken on day 0 of AZD1222 vaccination. The receptors stem from an adult in good health.

This chain connects TRBV30 to TRBJ1-2, with D possibly being TRBD1 (5 bases). The length of the CDR3 is 12 residues. Germline V gene sequence: CDR1 GTSNPN, CDR2 SVGIG (reference sequence). DNA for the CDR3: TGTGTGGGGCAGGCGGCTTCCTATGGCTACACCTTC. Translating gives CVGQAASYGYTF. The variable domain in full, with the rest retrieved from reference TRBV30 and TRBJ1-2, is SQTIHQWPATLVQPVGSPLSLECTVEGTSNPNLYWYRQAAGRGLQLLFYSVGIGQISSEVPQNLSASRPQDRQFILSSKKLLLSDSGFYLCVGQAASYGYTFGSGTRLTVV.

The chain has TRBV5-5 and TRBJ1-5; D is unclear. Trimming removed 4 bases at V and 2 bases at J, with 10 bases between. CDR1 is SGHKS, CDR2 YYEKEE, per germline (reference sequence). The CDR3 covers 14 residues. The CDR3 sequence: CASSENWGNQPQHF. The CDR3 nucleotides read TGTGCCAGCAGCGAAAATTGGGGCAATCAGCCCCAGCATTTT.

This sequence joins TRBV5-5 and TRBJ2-7, with a weak D call TRBD1 (6 bases). The length of the CDR3 is 17 residues. V lost 4 bases and J 9 bases, leaving 29 bases between the germline ends. Germline V gives CDR1 SGHKS, CDR2 YYEKEE (reference sequence). The CDR3 sequence is CASSPDLWTEVQNWQYF. The CDR3 region has the DNA TGTGCCAGCAGCCCGGACTTGTGGACAGAGGTTCAAAATTGGCAGTACTTC.

The chain is built from TRBV28 and TRBJ1-3, with D unclear. The CDR3 is 16 residues long. The V gene lost 6 bases and the J gene lost 0 bases, with 15 bases spanning the gap. Germline CDR1 is MDHEN and CDR2 is SYDVKM. The CDR3 is CASSRSPPGSGNTIYF. The CDR3 DNA reads TGTGCCAGCAGCCGCTCACCCCCCGGCTCTGGAAACACCATATATTTT.

The chain uses TRBV9 and TRBJ2-2, with no clear D. The CDR3 has 15 residues. V lost 0 bases and J lost 3, with 9 bases in between. Germline loops: CDR1 SGDLS, CDR2 YYNGEE. The CDR3 region is CASSVDYSDTGELFF. CDR3 DNA: TGTGCCAGCAGCGTAGACTACTCCGACACCGGGGAGCTGTTTTTT.

This chain links TRBV3-1 (or the pseudogene TRBV3-2) with TRBJ1-5, with D possibly matching TRBD1 (5 bases). CDR3 length: 12 amino acids. Germline V gene data show CDR1 as LGHDT and CDR2 as YNNKEL (reference sequence). The V end was cut by 4 bases, the J end by 9 bases, with 10 bases between. As DNA, the CDR3 is TGTGCCAGCAGCCGAGAAAGGGGGCCCCAGCATTTT. Encoded protein: CASSRERGPQHF.

The rearrangement joins TRBV7-8 to TRBJ1-2; D is unresolved. The CDR3 consists of 14 residues. The V gene's germline CDR1 is SGHVS and CDR2 FQNEAQ. The V gene lost 1 base and the J gene lost 3 bases, with 9 bases spanning the gap. CDR3 protein: CASSLVRTDYGYTF. The CDR3 region has the DNA TGTGCCAGCAGCTTAGTCAGGACGGACTATGGCTACACCTTC.

The J gene is TRBJ1-2, the V gene TRBV19; D call uncertain. V lost 3 bases and J 6 bases, leaving 8 bases between the germline ends. The CDR3 loop spans 12 amino acids. Germline lookup yields CDR1 LNHDA and CDR2 SQIVND (reference sequence). The CDR3: CASSMAENGYTF. CDR3 nucleotide sequence: TGTGCCAGTAGTATGGCAGAGAATGGCTACACCTTC. Variable domain in full (rest from reference TRBV19 and TRBJ1-2): DGGITQSPKYLFRKEGQNVTLSCEQNLNHDAMYWYRQDPGQGLRLIYYSQIVNDFQKGDIAEGYSVSREKKESFPLTVTSAQKNPTAFYLCASSMAENGYTFGSGTRLTVV.

CDR3 residues: CASSLGGTASNSNQPQHF. The CDR3 bases are TGTGCCAGCAGTTTGGGGGGGACAGCCTCAAATAGCAATCAGCCCCAGCATTTT. The V and J genes are TRBV27 and TRBJ1-5; TRBD1 agrees at 7 bases. Trimming removed 3 bases from V and 0 bases from J; junction bases left unmatched: 11. The CDR3 length is 18 residues. From germline, CDR1 is MNHEY and CDR2 SMNVEV (reference sequence).

The genes are TRBV5-1 and TRBJ2-3; 9 positions match TRBD2. In germline, CDR1 is SGHRS, CDR2 YFSETQ. CDR3 length equals 17 residues. The V segment lost 0 bases and the J segment 2 bases; nucleotides outside the gene matches: 7. The CDR3 protein is CASSLDGRGGITDTQYF. The CDR3 bases are TGCGCCAGCAGCTTGGATGGGCGGGGGGGAATCACAGATACGCAGTATTTT.

The chain combines TRBV7-9 with TRBJ1-4; D may be TRBD1 (6 bases). Trimming took 4 bases from V and 3 from J, leaving 9 bases between them. This CDR3 has 14 amino acids. Per the germline V gene, CDR1 is SEHNR and CDR2 is FQNEAQ (reference sequence). The CDR3 bases are TGTGCCAGCAGCTCCAGACAGGCTAATGAAAAACTGTTTTTT. It encodes CASSSRQANEKLFF.

As DNA, the CDR3 is TGCGCCAGCAGTGATCCGCGAGCACCCCCCTACGAGCAGTACTTC. Amino acid sequence: CASSDPRAPPYEQYF. The rearrangement uses TRBV10-1 and TRBJ2-7; no clear D gene. The CDR3 sequence is 15 residues long. V dropped 3 bases and J dropped 2 bases, with 14 bases sitting between them. The germline V gene has CDR1 WNHNN and CDR2 SYGVQD (reference sequence).

The gene calls are TRBV28 and TRBJ1-5; no firm D call. This CDR3 contains 13 residues. Deletions cut 4 bases from V and 11 bases from J, with 15 bases between. Germline-derived CDR1 and CDR2 are MDHEN and SYDVKM. This CDR3 reads CASSSPRPPSQHF. The CDR3 nucleotides are TGTGCCAGCAGTTCCCCTAGGCCGCCGTCCCAGCATTTT. The variable domain in full, completed from reference TRBV28 and TRBJ1-5, reads DVKVTQSSRYLVKRTGEKVFLECVQDMDHENMFWYRQDPGLGLRLIYFSYDVKMKEKGDIPEGYSVSREKKERFSLILESASTNQTSMYLCASSSPRPPSQHFGDGTRLSIL.

In DNA form, the CDR3 reads TGTGCCAGCAGGTTCAGCAGGGGACGATACTATGGCTACACCTTC. Its translation: CASRFSRGRYYGYTF. The chain uses TRBV6-5 and TRBJ1-2; D is possibly TRBD1 (6 bases). The ends were cut back, 6 bases at V and 3 bases at J, with 17 bases in the middle. Per the germline V gene, CDR1 is MNHEY and CDR2 is SVGAGI. The CDR3 spans 15 residues.

This clone was detected many times. This chain connects TRBV4-1 to TRBJ2-3; 7 bases align to TRBD2. Trimming took 4 bases from V and 6 from J; bases not matched to a gene: 10. The CDR3 sequence is 15 residues long. CDR1 is MGHRA and CDR2 is YSYEKL in the germline V gene. The CDR3 sequence: CASSPEGGDGDTQYF. Here the CDR3 DNA reads TGCGCCAGCAGCCCTGAGGGAGGGGATGGGGATACGCAGTATTTT.

The chain is built from TRBV19 and TRBJ1-6, with D possibly TRBD1 on 6 matching bases. CDR1 is LNHDA, CDR2 SQIVND, per germline (reference sequence). The CDR3 consists of 15 residues. V gave up 10 bases and J gave up 3 bases, with 16 bases separating them. CDR3 nucleotides: TGTGCCACAAAGAGTGGAGGGGGCTATAATTCACCCCTCCACTTT. Its translation is CATKSGGGYNSPLHF. Filled out from reference TRBV19 and TRBJ1-6, the complete variable domain reads DGGITQSPKYLFRKEGQNVTLSCEQNLNHDAMYWYRQDPGQGLRLIYYSQIVNDFQKGDIAEGYSVSREKKESFPLTVTSAQKNPTAFYLCATKSGGGYNSPLHFGNGTRLTVT.

V gene TRBV7-9 combines with J gene TRBJ2-5; D unclear. Per the germline V gene, CDR1 is SEHNR and CDR2 is FQNEAQ (reference sequence). The V and J ends lost 10 bases and 2 bases respectively, with 17 bases between them. This CDR3 has 14 amino acids. Here the CDR3 reads CAIPLLGSQETQYF. DNA for the CDR3: TGTGCCATTCCACTCCTAGGGTCTCAAGAGACCCAGTACTTC.

The genes are TRBV30 and TRBJ1-1; D ambiguous. The CDR3 has 14 amino acids. The germline V and J ends were trimmed by 2 bases and 4 bases, with 14 bases remaining between them. The germline V gene has CDR1 GTSNPN and CDR2 SVGIG (reference sequence). The CDR3 region is CAWSRRSGFTEAFF. The CDR3 nucleotides are TGTGCCTGGAGTCGGCGGAGCGGATTCACTGAAGCTTTCTTT.

This clone was detected a few times. This sequence joins TRBV24-1 and TRBJ2-3, with D possibly being TRBD1 (6 bases). There are 14 residues in the CDR3. V dropped 5 bases and J dropped 2 bases, with 10 bases sitting between them. Germline V gene sequence: CDR1 KGHDR, CDR2 SFDVKD. DNA of the CDR3: TGTGCCACCAGTGTGGACAGAGACACAGATACGCAGTATTTT. Its protein is CATSVDRDTDTQYF.

The rearrangement links TRBV4-2 to TRBJ1-3; the match to TRBD1 covers 9 bases. V was pared by 4 bases and J by 6 bases, with 7 bases of the junction left unmatched. Germline V gene sequence: CDR1 LGHNA, CDR2 YNFKEQ. This CDR3 is 15 amino acids long. DNA for the CDR3: TGTGCCAGCAGCCGGGACAGGGATCCTGAAAACACCATATATTTT. It is translated as CASSRDRDPENTIYF.

The V gene is TRBV24-1, the J gene TRBJ1-2, with unresolved D. CDR1 is KGHDR, CDR2 SFDVKD, per germline. V lost 3 bases and J 5 bases, leaving 9 bases between the germline ends. This CDR3 spans 13 amino acids. CDR3 amino acids: CATSDATWYGYTF. The CDR3 DNA is TGTGCCACCAGTGATGCTACGTGGTATGGCTACACCTTC.

This clone has just one count. V gene TRBV28 combines with J gene TRBJ1-4; no clear D. CDR1 MDHEN and CDR2 SYDVKM come from the germline V gene. This CDR3 spans 12 amino acids. Trimming cost V 7 bases and J 5 bases, with 8 bases left between them. The DNA for the CDR3 is TGTGCCAGCAACTTCCAGAATGAAAAACTGTTTTTT. It translates to CASNFQNEKLFF.

V gene TRBV3-1 (or the pseudogene TRBV3-2) combines with J gene TRBJ2-7, with 10 bases lining up with TRBD2. This CDR3 has 15 residues. V was pared by 4 bases and J by 1 base, with 4 bases of the junction left unmatched. The germline CDR1 and CDR2 sequences are LGHDT and YNNKEL (reference sequence). CDR3 DNA sequence: TGTGCCAGCAGCCCTAGGACTAGCGGTTCCTACGAGCAGTACTTC. This gives the protein CASSPRTSGSYEQYF.

This clone was found a few times. This rearrangement joins TRBV4-2 to TRBJ2-7; 7 bases match TRBD1. The CDR3 sequence is 14 residues long. Trimming cost V 4 bases and J 1 base; bases outside gene matches: 4. The V gene's germline CDR1 is LGHNA and CDR2 YNFKEQ. Here the CDR3 reads CASSPEDRSYEQYF. The CDR3, as DNA: TGTGCCAGCAGCCCAGAGGACAGGTCCTACGAGCAGTACTTC.

This chain links TRBV7-6 with TRBJ1-1; 9 positions agree with TRBD1. The CDR3 spans 15 residues. CDR1 and CDR2 from the germline V gene are SGHVS and FNYEAQ. The junction had 9 bases not matched to a gene; V was cut back by 5 bases and J by 5 bases. The CDR3 DNA follows: TGTGCCAGCAGCCCCCTCGGACAGGGGCAAACTGAAGCTTTCTTT. As protein: CASSPLGQGQTEAFF. Full variable domain (outside the CDR3, taken from reference TRBV7-6 and TRBJ1-1): GAGVSQSPRYKVTKRGQDVALRCDPISGHVSLYWYRQALGQGPEFLTYFNYEAQQDKSGLPNDRFSAERPEGSISTLTIQRTEQRDSAMYRCASSPLGQGQTEAFFGQGTRLTVV.

The chain combines TRBV6-5 with TRBJ1-1; TRBD1 agrees at 9 bases. Germline lookup yields CDR1 MNHEY and CDR2 SVGAGI. The CDR3 is 13 residues long. V was pared by 6 bases and J by 5 bases, with 4 bases of the junction left unmatched. The CDR3 spells CASSRQGGTEAFF. The CDR3 nucleotides are TGTGCCAGCAGCCGACAGGGGGGGACTGAAGCTTTCTTT.

This chain links TRBV5-8 with TRBJ1-3; D is uncertain. The CDR3 has 15 amino acids. Germline-derived CDR1 and CDR2 are SGHTS and YDEGEE. V was trimmed by 0 bases and J by 0 bases, leaving 7 bases between them. The CDR3 DNA reads as TGTGCCAGCAGCTTGGGCTGGGGCTCTGGAAACACCATATATTTT. It encodes CASSLGWGSGNTIYF.

Notes on this clone: The DNA is omitted, as the CDR3 cannot be located on it reliably, and the CDR3 follows TCRdb's listing. V and J are TRBV7-2 and TRBJ2-1; the D call of TRBD1 is as the table states it, not checked on the DNA. CDR1 SGHTA and CDR2 FQGNSA come from the germline V gene. The CDR3 spans 11 residues, counting both ends. The CDR3: CASSFGQGAFF.

The table lists this clone with a count of one. The gene calls are TRBV18 and TRBJ1-2, with D possibly matching TRBD1 (5 bases). This CDR3 has 14 residues. Trimming removed 3 bases at V and 6 bases at J, with 14 bases between. CDR1 is KGHSH, CDR2 LQKENI, per germline. The CDR3 reads CASSPTDDSNGYTF. The CDR3 DNA is TGTGCCAGCTCACCTACCGATGACAGTAATGGCTACACCTTC.

In this sample, this clone turned up a few times. The chain recombines TRBV29-1 with TRBJ2-7; 10 positions match TRBD2. Germline V CDR1 and CDR2: SQVTM, ANQGSEA. The trim removed 2 bases at V and 3 bases at J, leaving 4 bases unmatched. The CDR3 runs to 14 residues. DNA of the CDR3: TGCAGCGTTGAACTAGCGGGGGTTTTCTACGAGCAGTACTTC. It codes for CSVELAGVFYEQYF.

V is TRBV28 and J is TRBJ1-6, with D perhaps matching TRBD1 (5 bases). V was cut by 4 bases and J by 9 bases, with 16 bases left in between. The CDR3 length is 15 residues. Germline assignment: CDR1 MDHEN and CDR2 SYDVKM. Here the CDR3 reads CASSSRLRGGSPLHF. DNA of the CDR3: TGTGCCAGCAGTTCCCGGCTTCGCGGGGGTTCACCCCTCCACTTT.

This rearrangement joins TRBV3-1 (or the pseudogene TRBV3-2) to TRBJ1-5, with a tentative D call TRBD1 (5 bases). The germline V and J ends were trimmed by 0 bases and 12 bases, with 9 bases remaining between them. Germline CDR1 LGHDT, CDR2 YNNKEL (reference sequence). This CDR3 has 12 amino acids. The CDR3 here is CASSQEGRDQHF. CDR3 sequence (DNA): TGTGCCAGCAGCCAAGAGGGCAGGGACCAGCATTTT.